This T cell receptor (beta chain) was identified in a study of CD8+ T cells in alopecia areata. Treatment reported: oral pan-JAK inhibitor, 5-10 mg twice daily. RNA was extracted and reverse transcribed into cDNA as the sequencing template. The method was immunoSEQ multiplex PCR; TCRdb's version includes in-frame clones alone and lacks a portion of them. The sample shows hundreds of thousands of clones, around 65% of them seen only once. The germline CDR1 and CDR2 sequences are MGHDK and SYGVNS. Trimming stripped 4 bases from V and 6 bases from J, with 9 bases between. CDR3 length: 13 amino acids. The study, taken as a whole, reports: Shared TCR sequences were less clear between patients than in mice, possibly partly from HLA diversity.

Concerning this clone itself: Antigen unknown.

The chain couples TRBV25-1 to TRBJ2-2, with D possibly being TRBD1 (5 bases). This receptor was taken from a human donor with alopecia areata. Sequencing used CD4+ T cells sorted from blood, obtained between weeks 43 and 45, from a patient treated with tofacitinib. Written as DNA, the CDR3 is TGTGCCAGCAGTGGGGTAGGGGCCGGGGAGCTGTTTTTT. Translating gives CASSGVGAGELFF.